This TCR beta chain was profiled in a study of cytomegalovirus exposure and HLA in healthy donors. Study-level background: Assignment to the Caucasian-associated ancestry cluster applied to roughly 80% of the approximately 370 genotyped donors. Notes on the study in general: Later, TCR association rates were found to vary by HLA locus, highest for DRB1 and lowest for HLA-C. What a later analysis showed was that several of the most significant clusters appeared linked to common viral pathogens.

Primers included in the PCR were 60 Vbeta and 13 Jbeta primers. TCRdb's table, derived via immunoSEQ multiplex PCR, lists solely in-frame clones and lacks some. The listing records 100,000 to 150,000 clones. As concerns this clone: What it recognizes is unknown.

Nominally healthy donors provided the samples, though records likely missed some immune exposures. Germline V lookup: CDR1 MNHNS, CDR2 SASEGT. The CDR3 extends over 14 amino acids. With 6 bases removed from V and 4 bases from J, the gap between germline ends came to 12 bases. The chain uses TRBV6-1 and TRBJ1-4; D remains unclear. The TCR originated in a man aged 18 to 30 in good health and CMV-seronegative. Sequencing used PBMCs. CDR3 protein: CASSTNRFNEKLFF. CDR3 DNA sequence: TGTGCCAGCAGCACCAACAGATTTAATGAAAAACTGTTTTTT.